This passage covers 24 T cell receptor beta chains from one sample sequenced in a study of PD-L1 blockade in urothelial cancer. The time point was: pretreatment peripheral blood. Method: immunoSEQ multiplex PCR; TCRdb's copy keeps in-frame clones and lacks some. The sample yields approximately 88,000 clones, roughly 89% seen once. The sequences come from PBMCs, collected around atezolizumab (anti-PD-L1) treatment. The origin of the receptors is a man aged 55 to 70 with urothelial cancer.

The CDR3 DNA follows: TGTGCCAGCAGTGAATCGGGGTACACGCAGTATTTT. Amino acids: CASSESGYTQYF. The J gene is TRBJ2-3, the V gene TRBV6-1; D perhaps matches TRBD2 (5 bases). The CDR3 is made up of 12 amino acids. The V end lost 2 bases, the J end lost 9 bases, and 9 bases lay between the germline ends. CDR1 is MNHNS, CDR2 SASEGT, per germline.

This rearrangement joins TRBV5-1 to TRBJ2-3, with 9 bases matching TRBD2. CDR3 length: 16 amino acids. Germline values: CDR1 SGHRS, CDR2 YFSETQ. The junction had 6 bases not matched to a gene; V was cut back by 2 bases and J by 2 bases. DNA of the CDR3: TGCGCCAGCAGCTTAACACTAGCGGGCTACACAGATACGCAGTATTTT. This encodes CASSLTLAGYTDTQYF.

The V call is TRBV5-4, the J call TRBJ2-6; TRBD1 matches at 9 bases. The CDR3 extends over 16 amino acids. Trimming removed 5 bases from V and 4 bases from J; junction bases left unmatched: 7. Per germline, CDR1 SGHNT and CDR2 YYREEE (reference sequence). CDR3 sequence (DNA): TGTGCCAGCAGTCGGGGACAGGGAGCCGGGGCCAACGTCCTGACTTTC. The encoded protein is CASSRGQGAGANVLTF.

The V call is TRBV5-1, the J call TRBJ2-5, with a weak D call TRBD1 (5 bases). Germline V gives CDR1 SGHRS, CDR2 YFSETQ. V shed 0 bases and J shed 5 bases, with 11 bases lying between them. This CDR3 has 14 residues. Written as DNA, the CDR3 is TGCGCCAGCAGCTTGGATCCAGGGTCGGAGACCCAGTACTTC. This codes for CASSLDPGSETQYF.

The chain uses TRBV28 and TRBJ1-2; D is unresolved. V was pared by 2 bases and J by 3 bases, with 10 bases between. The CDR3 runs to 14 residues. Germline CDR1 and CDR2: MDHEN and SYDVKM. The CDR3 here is CASSLPQAYYGYTF. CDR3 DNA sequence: TGTGCCAGCAGTTTACCCCAGGCCTACTATGGCTACACCTTC.

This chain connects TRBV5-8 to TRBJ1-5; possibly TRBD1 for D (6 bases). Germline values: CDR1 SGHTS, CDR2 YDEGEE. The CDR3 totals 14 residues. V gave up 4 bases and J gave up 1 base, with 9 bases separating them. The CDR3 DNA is TGTGCCAGCAGCCGGGGACAAAGCAATCAGCCCCAGCATTTT. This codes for CASSRGQSNQPQHF.

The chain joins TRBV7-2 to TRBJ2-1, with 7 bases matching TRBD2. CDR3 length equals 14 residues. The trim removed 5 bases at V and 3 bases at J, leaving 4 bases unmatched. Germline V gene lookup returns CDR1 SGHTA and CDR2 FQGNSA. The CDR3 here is CASSNGLGYNEQFF. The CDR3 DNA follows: TGTGCCAGCAGCAACGGACTAGGCTACAATGAGCAGTTCTTC.

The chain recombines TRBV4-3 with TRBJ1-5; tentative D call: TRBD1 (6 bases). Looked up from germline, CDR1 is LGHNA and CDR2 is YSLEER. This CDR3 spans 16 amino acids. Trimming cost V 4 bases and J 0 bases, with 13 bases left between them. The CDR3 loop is CASSLFYRDSNQPQHF. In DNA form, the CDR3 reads TGCGCCAGCAGCCTTTTTTACAGGGATAGCAATCAGCCCCAGCATTTT.

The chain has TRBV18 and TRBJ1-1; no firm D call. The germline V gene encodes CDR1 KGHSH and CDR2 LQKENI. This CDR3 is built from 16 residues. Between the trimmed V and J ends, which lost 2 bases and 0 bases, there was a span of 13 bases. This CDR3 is CASSPSPPGMNTEAFF. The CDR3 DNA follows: TGTGCCAGCTCACCATCCCCCCCGGGGATGAACACTGAAGCTTTCTTT.

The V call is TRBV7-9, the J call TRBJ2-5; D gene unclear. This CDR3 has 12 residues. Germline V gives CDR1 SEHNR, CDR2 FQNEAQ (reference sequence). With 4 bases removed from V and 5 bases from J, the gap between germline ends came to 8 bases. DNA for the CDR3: TGTGCCAGCAGCTCATACGAGGAGACCCAGTACTTC. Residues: CASSSYEETQYF.

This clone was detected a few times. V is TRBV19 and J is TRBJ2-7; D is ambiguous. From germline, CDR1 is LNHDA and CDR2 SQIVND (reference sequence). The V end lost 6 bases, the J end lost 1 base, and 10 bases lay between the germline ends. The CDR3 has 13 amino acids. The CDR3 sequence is CASSFGSSYEQYF. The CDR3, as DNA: TGTGCCAGTAGCTTTGGCAGTTCCTACGAGCAGTACTTC.

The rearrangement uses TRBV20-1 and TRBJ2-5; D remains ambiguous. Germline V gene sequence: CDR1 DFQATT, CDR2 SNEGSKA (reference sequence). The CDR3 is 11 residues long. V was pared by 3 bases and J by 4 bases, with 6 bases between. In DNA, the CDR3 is TGCAGTGCTAGCCCCGGAGAGACCCAGTACTTC. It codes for CSASPGETQYF.

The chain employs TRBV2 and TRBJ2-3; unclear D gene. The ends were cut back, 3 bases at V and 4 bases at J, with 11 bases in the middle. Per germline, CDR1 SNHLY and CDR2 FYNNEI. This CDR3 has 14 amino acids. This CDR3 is CASSDASPADTQYF. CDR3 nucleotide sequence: TGTGCCAGCAGTGACGCGAGCCCGGCAGATACGCAGTATTTT.

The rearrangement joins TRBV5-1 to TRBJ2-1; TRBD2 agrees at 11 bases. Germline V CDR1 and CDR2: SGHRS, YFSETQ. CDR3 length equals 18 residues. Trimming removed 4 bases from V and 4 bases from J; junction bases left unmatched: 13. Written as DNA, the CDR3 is TGCGCCAGCAGCACGGGGACTAGCGGCGGGCGGAGGTACAATGAGCAGTTCTTC. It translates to CASSTGTSGGRRYNEQFF.

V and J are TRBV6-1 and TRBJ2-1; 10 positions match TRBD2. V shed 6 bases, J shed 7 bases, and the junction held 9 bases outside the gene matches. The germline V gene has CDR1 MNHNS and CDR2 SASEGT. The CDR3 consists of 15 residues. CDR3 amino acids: CASSPPGLASNEQFF. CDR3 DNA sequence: TGTGCCAGCAGCCCTCCGGGACTAGCGAGTAATGAGCAGTTCTTC.

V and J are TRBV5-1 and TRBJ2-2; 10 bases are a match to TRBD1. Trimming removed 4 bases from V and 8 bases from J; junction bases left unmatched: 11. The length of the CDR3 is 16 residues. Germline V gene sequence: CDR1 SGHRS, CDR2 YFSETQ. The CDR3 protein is CASSDPLTGGFGELFF. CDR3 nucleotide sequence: TGCGCCAGCAGCGATCCGTTGACAGGGGGCTTTGGGGAGCTGTTTTTT. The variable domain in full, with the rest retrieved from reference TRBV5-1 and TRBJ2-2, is KAGVTQTPRYLIKTRGQQVTLSCSPISGHRSVSWYQQTPGQGLQFLFEYFSETQRNKGNFPGRFSGRQFSNSRSEMNVSTLELGDSALYLCASSDPLTGGFGELFFGEGSRLTVL.

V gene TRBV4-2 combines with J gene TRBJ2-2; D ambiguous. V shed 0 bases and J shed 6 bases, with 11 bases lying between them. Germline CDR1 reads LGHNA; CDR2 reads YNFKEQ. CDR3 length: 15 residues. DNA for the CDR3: TGTGCCAGCAGCCAAGATCAACGAAGCGCCGGGGAGCTGTTTTTT. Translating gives CASSQDQRSAGELFF.

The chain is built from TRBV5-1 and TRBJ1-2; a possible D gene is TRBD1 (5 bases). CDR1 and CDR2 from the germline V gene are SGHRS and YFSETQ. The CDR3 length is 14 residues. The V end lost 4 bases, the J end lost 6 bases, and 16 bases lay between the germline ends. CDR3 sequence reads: CASSRGGVGDGYTF. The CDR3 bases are TGCGCCAGCAGCCGTGGGGGGGTAGGGGATGGCTACACCTTC. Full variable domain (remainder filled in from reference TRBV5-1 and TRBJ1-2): KAGVTQTPRYLIKTRGQQVTLSCSPISGHRSVSWYQQTPGQGLQFLFEYFSETQRNKGNFPGRFSGRQFSNSRSEMNVSTLELGDSALYLCASSRGGVGDGYTFGSGTRLTVV.

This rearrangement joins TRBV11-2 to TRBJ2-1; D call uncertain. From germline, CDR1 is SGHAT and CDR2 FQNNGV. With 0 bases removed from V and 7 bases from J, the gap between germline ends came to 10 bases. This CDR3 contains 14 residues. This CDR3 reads CASSLDARINEQFF. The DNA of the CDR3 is TGTGCCAGCAGCTTAGATGCCAGGATAAATGAGCAGTTCTTC. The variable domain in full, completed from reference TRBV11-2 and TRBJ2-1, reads EAGVAQSPRYKIIEKRQSVAFWCNPISGHATLYWYQQILGQGPKLLIQFQNNGVVDDSQLPKDRFSAERLKGVDSTLKIQPAKLEDSAVYLCASSLDARINEQFFGPGTRLTVL.

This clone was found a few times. The CDR3 sequence is CASSVEEGATEAFF. The CDR3, as DNA: TGTGCCAGCAGCGTAGAAGAGGGGGCGACTGAAGCTTTCTTT. V usage is TRBV9 and J usage is TRBJ1-1, with 7 bases identical to TRBD1. This CDR3 has 14 residues. Trimming removed 0 bases from V and 5 bases from J; junction bases left unmatched: 4. Germline values: CDR1 SGDLS, CDR2 YYNGEE. The whole variable domain, remainder taken from reference TRBV9 and TRBJ1-1, is DSGVTQTPKHLITATGQRVTLRCSPRSGDLSVYWYQQSLDQGLQFLIQYYNGEERAKGNILERFSAQQFPDLHSELNLSSLELGDSALYFCASSVEEGATEAFFGQGTRLTVV.

The CDR3 spells CASSYPTSGGAREQFF. The CDR3 region has the DNA TGTGCCAGCAGTTATCCTACTAGCGGGGGGGCCAGAGAGCAGTTCTTC. The chain carries TRBV6-5 and TRBJ2-1, with TRBD2 matching 13 bases. V trimming: 3 bases; J trimming: 10 bases; junction bases outside the gene matches: 9. The CDR3 has 16 amino acids. Germline values: CDR1 MNHEY, CDR2 SVGAGI.

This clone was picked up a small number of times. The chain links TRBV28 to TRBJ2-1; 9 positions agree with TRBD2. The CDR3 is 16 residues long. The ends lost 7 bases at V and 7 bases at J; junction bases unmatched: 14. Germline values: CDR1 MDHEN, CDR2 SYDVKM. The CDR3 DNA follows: TGTGCCAGCATCGAGACGAGCGGGAGGAGCGGGAATGAGCAGTTCTTC. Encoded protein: CASIETSGRSGNEQFF.

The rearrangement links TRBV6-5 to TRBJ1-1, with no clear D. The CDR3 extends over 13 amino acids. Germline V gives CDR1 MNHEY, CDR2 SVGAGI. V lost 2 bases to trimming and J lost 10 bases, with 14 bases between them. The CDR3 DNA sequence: TGTGCCAGCAGTTACAACAGCCTATATGGAGCTTTCTTT. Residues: CASSYNSLYGAFF.

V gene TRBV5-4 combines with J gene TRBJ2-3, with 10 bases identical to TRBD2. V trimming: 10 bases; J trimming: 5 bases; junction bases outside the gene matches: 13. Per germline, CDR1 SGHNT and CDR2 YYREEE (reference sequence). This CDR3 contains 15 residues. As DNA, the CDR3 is TGTGCCTACACCCCCCCAGCGGGGGGGGGAGATACGCAGTATTTT. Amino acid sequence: CAYTPPAGGGDTQYF.